This TCR beta chain came from a study of blood T cell repertoires in COVID-19. At the level of the study: There were acute and convalescent COVID-19 samples, and they came from the United States, Italy and Spain.

In the source study's methods: Reference gene primer amplification gave nucleated cell count estimates. Some clones are missing from TCRdb's copy, which holds only in-frame ones; the method was immunoSEQ multiplex PCR. V, J and clone size were drawn from that table, and D and trimming were deduced from the DNA. The repertoire holds a few hundred thousand clones, with roughly 90% as singletons. V was cut by 1 base and J by 4 bases, with 7 bases left in between. The CDR3 spans 13 residues. Germline V lookup: CDR1 MNHNS, CDR2 SASEGT. This chain links TRBV6-1 with TRBJ1-2; unclear D gene. The sequenced material came from peripheral blood. The clonotype comes from a man between 18 and 35 years old with COVID-19, enrolled during active disease. The CDR3 nucleotides are TGTGCCAGCAGTGAAGGCCAGTTCTATGGCTACACCTTC. This gives the protein CASSEGQFYGYTF.